A selection of T cell receptor beta chains follows, all from one sample in a study of cytomegalovirus exposure and HLA in healthy donors. Clones were read by immunoSEQ multiplex PCR, and TCRdb kept only the in-frame ones, dropping some. Among fewer than 250,000 clones, roughly 80% were seen once, and the ten largest hold less than 2%. Sequences were obtained from PBMCs. These TCRs come from a young woman in good health and CMV-seronegative. The CDR3 runs from the conserved cysteine through the conserved F or W. The D gene is left open where the match is weak. Rows may omit the clone size; those that give it use once, few, many or a size class.

>-|-|TRBJ1-5|TRBV2
CASRRDSYNQPQHF
TGTGCCAGCAGACGAGACAGTTACAATCAGCCCCAGCATTTT
>-|-|TRBJ1-1|TRBV27
CASSLGGEVEAFF
TGTGCCAGCAGTTTAGGGGGGGAGGTTGAAGCTTTCTTT
>-|TRBD2|TRBJ2-1|TRBV6-5
CASSATSGGADEQFF
TGTGCCAGCAGTGCGACTAGCGGGGGGGCCGATGAGCAGTTCTTC
>-|TRBD1|TRBJ2-1|TRBV2
CASRGTGGDEQFF
TGTGCCAGCAGGGGGACAGGGGGGGATGAGCAGTTCTTC
>-|TRBD1|TRBJ1-6|TRBV28
CASSFGTVLWDSPLHF
TGTGCCAGCAGTTTCGGGACAGTCCTGTGGGATTCACCCCTCCACTTT
>-|-|TRBJ1-5|TRBV6-1
CASNRESTNQPQHF
TGTGCCAGCAACAGGGAATCGACCAATCAGCCCCAGCATTTT
>-|TRBD2|TRBJ2-2|TRBV7-9
CASSLWREGLGELFF
TGTGCCAGCAGCTTGTGGCGGGAGGGCCTCGGGGAGCTGTTTTTT
>-|-|TRBJ1-2|TRBV19
CASSSGPGTPDGYTF
TGTGCCAGTAGTAGTGGCCCCGGGACACCCGATGGCTACACCTTC
>-|-|TRBJ1-1|TRBV11-2
CASSFDRRNTEAFF
TGTGCCAGCAGCTTCGACAGGAGGAACACTGAAGCTTTCTTT
>-|-|TRBJ1-2|TRBV30
CAWSGTPNEYGYTF
TGTGCCTGGAGTGGGACACCCAATGAGTATGGCTACACCTTC
>-|TRBD2|TRBJ2-1|TRBV9
CASSATSGRDNEQFF
TGTGCCAGCAGCGCAACTAGCGGGCGTGACAATGAGCAGTTCTTC
>-|TRBD1|TRBJ1-1|TRBV19
CASSIDGTDRGPSFF
TGTGCCAGTAGTATAGATGGTACGGACAGGGGACCTTCTTTCTTT
>-|TRBD1|TRBJ1-5|TRBV27
CASSPRQGLSNQPQHF
TGTGCCAGCAGCCCGAGACAGGGACTTAGCAATCAGCCCCAGCATTTT
>-|-|TRBJ1-1|TRBV28
CASVRGVGRVNTEAFF
TGTGCCAGCGTTCGGGGGGTAGGGAGAGTGAACACTGAAGCTTTCTTT
>-|TRBD2|TRBJ2-7|TRBV10-2
CASSGGASYEQYF
TGCGCCAGCTCCGGGGGGGCCTCCTACGAGCAGTACTTC
>-|-|TRBJ1-1|TRBV6-5
CASSLDSLTEAFF
TGTGCCAGCAGTTTGGACAGCCTCACTGAAGCTTTCTTT
>-|-|TRBJ1-2|TRBV30
CAWSVNSGWGGGYTF
TGTGCCTGGAGTGTAAACTCAGGGTGGGGTGGGGGCTACACCTTC
>-|TRBD2|TRBJ2-2|TRBV5-5
CASSLWASGNTGELFF
TGTGCCAGCAGCTTGTGGGCTAGCGGGAACACCGGGGAGCTGTTTTTT
>-|TRBD1|TRBJ2-3|TRBV4-1
CASSQGQGNTDTQYF
TGCGCCAGCAGCCAAGGACAGGGGAACACAGATACGCAGTATTTT
>-|-|TRBJ2-7|TRBV6-1
CASSEPEATSYEQYF
TGTGCCAGCAGTGAACCTGAGGCTACCTCCTACGAGCAGTACTTC
>once|TRBD2|TRBJ2-7|TRBV9
CASSDSGTSVDEQYF
TGTGCCAGCAGCGATAGTGGGACTAGCGTCGACGAGCAGTACTTC
>-|TRBD1|TRBJ2-2|TRBV7-3
CASSSSGTANTGELFF
TGTGCCAGCAGCTCGTCCGGGACAGCTAACACCGGGGAGCTGTTTTTT
>-|-|TRBJ1-2|TRBV5-6
CASSFGDRNYGYTF
TGTGCCAGCAGCTTCGGTGACAGAAACTATGGCTACACCTTC
>-|TRBD2|TRBJ2-3|TRBV7-9
CASSLGLAGTTDTQYF
TGTGCCAGCAGCTTAGGTTTAGCGGGGACCACAGATACGCAGTATTTT
>-|-|TRBJ1-1|TRBV11-2
CASSQNFMNTEAFF
TGTGCCAGCAGCCAGAATTTCATGAACACTGAAGCTTTCTTT
>-|TRBD1|TRBJ1-1|TRBV5-1
CASSLTGTTEAFF
TGCGCCAGCAGCCTGACAGGGACCACTGAAGCTTTCTTT
>few|-|TRBJ2-3|TRBV9
CASSVAPLIDTQYF
TGTGCCAGCAGCGTAGCCCCCCTAATAGATACGCAGTATTTT
>-|-|TRBJ1-6|TRBV6-5
CASSPSRGYNSPLHF
TGTGCCAGCAGCCCCTCACGAGGCTATAATTCACCCCTCCACTTT
>once|TRBD2|TRBJ2-2|TRBV28
CASSSSGSDLVGELFF
TGTGCCAGCAGTTCTAGCGGGAGTGACTTGGTCGGGGAGCTGTTTTTT
>few|-|TRBJ2-7|TRBV28
CASTFEWGGPPYEQYF
TGTGCCAGCACATTTGAGTGGGGGGGGCCTCCCTACGAGCAGTACTTC
>once|TRBD1|TRBJ1-1|TRBV6-5
CASKNRGLREAFF
TGTGCCAGCAAAAACAGGGGGTTGAGGGAAGCTTTCTTT
>-|-|TRBJ2-3|TRBV7-9
CASSSHRSNTDTQYF
TGTGCCAGCAGCTCACACAGGTCCAACACAGATACGCAGTATTTT